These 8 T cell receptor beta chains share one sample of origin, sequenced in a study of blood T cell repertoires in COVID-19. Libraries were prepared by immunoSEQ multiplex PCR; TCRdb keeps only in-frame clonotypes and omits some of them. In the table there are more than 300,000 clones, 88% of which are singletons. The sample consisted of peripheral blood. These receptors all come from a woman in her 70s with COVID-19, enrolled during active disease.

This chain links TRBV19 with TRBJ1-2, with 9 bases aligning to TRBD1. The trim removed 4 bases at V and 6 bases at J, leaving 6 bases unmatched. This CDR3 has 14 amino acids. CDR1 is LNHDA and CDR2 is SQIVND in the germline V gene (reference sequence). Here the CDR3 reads CASSNGQGWNGYTF. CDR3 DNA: TGTGCCAGTAGTAACGGACAGGGGTGGAATGGCTACACCTTC.

The DNA for the CDR3 is TGTGCCAGCAGTCGCCCCCAGGTTGAAGGCTACACCTTC. It specifies CASSRPQVEGYTF. This rearrangement joins TRBV28 to TRBJ1-2; no definite D call. CDR3 size: 13 residues. CDR1 MDHEN and CDR2 SYDVKM come from the germline V gene. V lost 5 bases, J lost 8 bases, and 15 bases lay in between.

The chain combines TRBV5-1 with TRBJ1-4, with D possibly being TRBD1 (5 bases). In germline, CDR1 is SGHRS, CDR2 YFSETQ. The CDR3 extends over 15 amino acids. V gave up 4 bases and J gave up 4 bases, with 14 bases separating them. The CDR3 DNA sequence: TGCGCCAGCAGCCTGATGGGGCGGGATAATGAAAAACTGTTTTTT. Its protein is CASSLMGRDNEKLFF. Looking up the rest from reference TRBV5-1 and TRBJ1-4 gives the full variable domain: KAGVTQTPRYLIKTRGQQVTLSCSPISGHRSVSWYQQTPGQGLQFLFEYFSETQRNKGNFPGRFSGRQFSNSRSEMNVSTLELGDSALYLCASSLMGRDNEKLFFGSGTQLSVL.

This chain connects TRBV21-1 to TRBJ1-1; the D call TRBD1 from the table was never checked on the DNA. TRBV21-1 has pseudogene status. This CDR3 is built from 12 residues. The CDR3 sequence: CASGDRGQTAFF. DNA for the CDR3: TGTGCCAGCGGAGACAGGGGGCAGACGGCTTTCTTT.

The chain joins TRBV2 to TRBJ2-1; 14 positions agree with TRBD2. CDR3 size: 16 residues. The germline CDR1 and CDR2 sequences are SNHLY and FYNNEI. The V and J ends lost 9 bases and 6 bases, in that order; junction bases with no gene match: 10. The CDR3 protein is CARKGTSGGFINEQFF. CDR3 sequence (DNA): TGTGCCAGAAAAGGGACTAGCGGGGGCTTTATCAATGAGCAGTTCTTC.

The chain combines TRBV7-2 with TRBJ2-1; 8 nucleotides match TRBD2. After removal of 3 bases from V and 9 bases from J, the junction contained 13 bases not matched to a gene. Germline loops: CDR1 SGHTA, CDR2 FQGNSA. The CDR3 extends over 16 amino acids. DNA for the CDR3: TGTGCCAGCAGCTTGACTTCCGGGGGGGCCCTATTTGAGCAGTTCTTC. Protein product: CASSLTSGGALFEQFF.

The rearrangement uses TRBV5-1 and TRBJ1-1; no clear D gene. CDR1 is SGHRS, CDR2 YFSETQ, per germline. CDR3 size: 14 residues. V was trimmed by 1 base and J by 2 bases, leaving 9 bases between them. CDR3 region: CASSLSRSNTEAFF. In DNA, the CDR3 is TGCGCCAGCAGCTTGTCCCGGAGTAACACTGAAGCTTTCTTT.

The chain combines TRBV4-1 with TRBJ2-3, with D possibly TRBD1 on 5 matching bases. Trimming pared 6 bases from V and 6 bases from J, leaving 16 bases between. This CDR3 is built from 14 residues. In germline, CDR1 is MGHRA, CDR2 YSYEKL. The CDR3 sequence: CASSGAQDADTQYF. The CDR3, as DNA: TGCGCCAGCAGTGGGGCCCAAGACGCGGATACGCAGTATTTT.